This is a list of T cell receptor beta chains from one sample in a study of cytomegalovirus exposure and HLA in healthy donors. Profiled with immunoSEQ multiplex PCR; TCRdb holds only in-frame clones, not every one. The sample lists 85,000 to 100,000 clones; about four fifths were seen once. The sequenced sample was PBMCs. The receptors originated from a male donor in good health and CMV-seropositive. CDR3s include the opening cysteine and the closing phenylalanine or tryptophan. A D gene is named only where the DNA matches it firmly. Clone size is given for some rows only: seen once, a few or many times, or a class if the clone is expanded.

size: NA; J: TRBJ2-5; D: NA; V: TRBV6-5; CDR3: CASSYPGGNGETQYF; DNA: TGTGCCAGCAGTTACCCTGGAGGGAATGGAGAGACCCAGTACTTC
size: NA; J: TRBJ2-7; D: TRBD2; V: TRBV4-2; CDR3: CASSHQVGRRGDSYEQYF; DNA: TGTGCCAGCAGCCACCAAGTAGGGCGGCGGGGGGACTCCTACGAGCAGTACTTC
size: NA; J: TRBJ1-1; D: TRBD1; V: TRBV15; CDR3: CATSRGHRGNTEAFF; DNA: TGTGCCACCAGCAGAGGACACAGGGGGAACACTGAAGCTTTCTTT
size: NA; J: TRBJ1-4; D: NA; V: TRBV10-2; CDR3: CASSQGTTNEKLFF; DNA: TGCGCCAGCAGCCAGGGCACAACTAATGAAAAACTGTTTTTT
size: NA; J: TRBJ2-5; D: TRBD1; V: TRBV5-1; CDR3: CASSQTGAQYF; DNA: TGCGCCAGCAGCCAGACAGGGGCCCAGTACTTC
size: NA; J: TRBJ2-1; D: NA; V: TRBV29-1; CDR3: CSVEEGRYNEQFF; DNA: TGCAGCGTTGAAGAGGGCCGTTACAATGAGCAGTTCTTC
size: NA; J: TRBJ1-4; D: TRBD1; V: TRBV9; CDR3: CASSLMTGANEKLFF; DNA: TGTGCCAGCAGCCTTATGACAGGGGCTAATGAAAAACTGTTTTTT
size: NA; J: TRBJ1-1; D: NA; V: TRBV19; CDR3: CASSIGAGEAFF; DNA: TGTGCCAGTAGTATAGGGGCCGGGGAGGCTTTCTTT
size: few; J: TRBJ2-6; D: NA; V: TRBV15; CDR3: CATSREARSGANVLTF; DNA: TGTGCCACCAGCAGAGAAGCGCGCTCTGGGGCCAACGTCCTGACTTTC
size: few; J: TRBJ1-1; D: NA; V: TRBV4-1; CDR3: CASSQSMMVDITEAFF; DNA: TGCGCCAGCAGCCAGTCCATGATGGTGGACATCACTGAAGCTTTCTTT
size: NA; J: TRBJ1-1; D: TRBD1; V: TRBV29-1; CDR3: CSVAGGPEAFF; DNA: TGCAGCGTAGCAGGGGGGCCTGAAGCTTTCTTT
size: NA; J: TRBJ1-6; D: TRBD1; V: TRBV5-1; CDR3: CASSFGQDNSPLHF; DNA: TGCGCCAGCAGCTTTGGACAGGATAATTCACCCCTCCACTTT
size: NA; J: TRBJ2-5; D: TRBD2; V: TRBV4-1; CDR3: CASSHLAGRRYF; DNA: TGCGCCAGCAGCCACCTAGCGGGGCGCCGGTACTTC
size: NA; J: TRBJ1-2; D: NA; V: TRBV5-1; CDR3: CASSRTEGYGYTF; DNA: TGCGCCAGCAGCCGGACGGAGGGGTATGGCTACACCTTC
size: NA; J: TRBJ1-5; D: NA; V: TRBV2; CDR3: CASSGTGGNQPQHF; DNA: TGTGCCAGCAGTGGCACCGGAGGTAATCAGCCCCAGCATTTT
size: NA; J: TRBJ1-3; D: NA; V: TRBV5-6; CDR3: CASSLGPHSGNTIYF; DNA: TGTGCCAGCAGCCTGGGGCCCCACTCTGGAAACACCATATATTTT
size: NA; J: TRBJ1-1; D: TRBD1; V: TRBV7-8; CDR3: CASSLTGVSTEAFF; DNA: TGTGCCAGCAGCTTGACAGGGGTAAGCACTGAAGCTTTCTTT
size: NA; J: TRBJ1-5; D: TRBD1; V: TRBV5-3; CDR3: CARSGTEDLLQSNQPQHF; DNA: TGTGCCAGAAGCGGGACAGAGGACTTACTTCAAAGCAATCAGCCCCAGCATTTT
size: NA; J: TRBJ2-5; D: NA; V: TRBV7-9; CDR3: CASSLGYAGGETQYF; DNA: TGTGCCAGCAGCTTAGGATACGCCGGAGGGGAGACCCAGTACTTC
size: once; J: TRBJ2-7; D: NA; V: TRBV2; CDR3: CASTNQGGYEQYF; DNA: TGTGCCAGCACTAACCAAGGGGGCTACGAGCAGTACTTC
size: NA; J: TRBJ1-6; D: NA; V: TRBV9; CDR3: CASSVAPGAGSPLHF; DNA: TGTGCCAGCAGCGTAGCTCCAGGGGCGGGTTCACCCCTCCACTTT
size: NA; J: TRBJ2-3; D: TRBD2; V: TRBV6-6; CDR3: CASRTSGGGDTQYF; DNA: TGTGCCAGCAGGACAAGCGGGGGGGGAGATACGCAGTATTTT
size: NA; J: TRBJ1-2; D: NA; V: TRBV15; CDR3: CATSRDIGGYGYTF; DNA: TGTGCCACCAGCAGAGATATAGGAGGGTATGGCTACACCTTC
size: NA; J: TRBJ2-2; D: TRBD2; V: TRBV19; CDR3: CASSPGGGPTGELFF; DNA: TGCGCCAGCTCCCCCGGCGGGGGGCCAACCGGGGAGCTGTTTTTT
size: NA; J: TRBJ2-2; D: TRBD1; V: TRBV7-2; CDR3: CASVQGAPGELFF; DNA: TGTGCCAGTGTGCAGGGGGCACCCGGGGAGCTGTTTTTT
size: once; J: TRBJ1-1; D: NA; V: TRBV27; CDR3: CASSFREDTEAFF; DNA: TGTGCCAGCAGTTTTCGGGAGGACACTGAAGCTTTCTTT
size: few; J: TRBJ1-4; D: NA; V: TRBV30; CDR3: CACHGWGGAEKLFF; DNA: TGTGCCTGTCACGGCTGGGGCGGTGCTGAAAAACTGTTTTTT
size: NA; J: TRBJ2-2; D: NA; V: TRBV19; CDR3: CASSIAASNTGELFF; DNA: TGTGCCAGTAGTATTGCGGCCTCGAACACCGGGGAGCTGTTTTTT
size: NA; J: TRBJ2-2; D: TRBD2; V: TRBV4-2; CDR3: CASSQDKGTSVPGELFF; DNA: TGTGCCAGCAGCCAAGATAAGGGGACTAGCGTTCCCGGGGAGCTGTTTTTT
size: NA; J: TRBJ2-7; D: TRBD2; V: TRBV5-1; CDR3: CASSWTSGEYEQYF; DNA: TGCGCCAGCAGCTGGACTAGCGGCGAATACGAGCAGTACTTC
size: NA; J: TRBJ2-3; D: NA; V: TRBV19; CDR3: CASTQRLSTDTQYF; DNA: TGTGCCAGTACCCAGAGGCTTAGCACAGATACGCAGTATTTT
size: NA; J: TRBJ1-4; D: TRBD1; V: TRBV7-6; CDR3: CASSLEGTATNEKLFF; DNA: TGTGCCAGCAGCTTAGAGGGGACAGCAACTAATGAAAAACTGTTTTTT
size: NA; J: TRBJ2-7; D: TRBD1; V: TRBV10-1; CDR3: CASSRQGSYEQYF; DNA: TGCGCCAGCTCGCGACAGGGCTCCTACGAGCAGTACTTC
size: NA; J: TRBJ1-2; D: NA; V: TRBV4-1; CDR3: CASSQEPVANYGYTF; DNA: TGCGCCAGCAGCCAAGAACCGGTCGCGAACTATGGCTACACCTTC
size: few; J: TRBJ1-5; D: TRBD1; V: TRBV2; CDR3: CASTLRQGSNQPQHF; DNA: TGTGCCAGCACCCTGAGACAGGGTAGCAATCAGCCCCAGCATTTT
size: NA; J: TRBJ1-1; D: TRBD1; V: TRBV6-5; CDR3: CASSYEGQGSEAFF; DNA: TGTGCCAGCAGTTACGAAGGACAGGGGTCTGAAGCTTTCTTT
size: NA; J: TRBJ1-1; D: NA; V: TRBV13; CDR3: CASSQFGVPPLLAFF; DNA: TGTGCCAGCAGTCAATTCGGAGTCCCCCCTCTGTTGGCTTTCTTT
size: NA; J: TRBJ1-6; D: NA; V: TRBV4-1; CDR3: CASSQGGALDSPLHF; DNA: TGCGCCAGCAGCCAAGGTGGGGCTTTGGATTCACCCCTCCACTTT
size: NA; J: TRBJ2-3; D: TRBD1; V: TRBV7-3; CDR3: CASSFTGGEVDTQYF; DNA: TGTGCCAGCAGCTTCACAGGGGGCGAGGTAGATACGCAGTATTTT
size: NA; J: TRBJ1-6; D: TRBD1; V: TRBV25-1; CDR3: CASSDQKTGGNSPLHF; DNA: TGTGCCAGCAGTGACCAAAAAACAGGGGGTAATTCACCCCTCCACTTT
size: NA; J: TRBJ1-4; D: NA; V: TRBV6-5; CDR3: CASSYSGGSNEKLFF; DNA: TGTGCCAGCAGTTACTCGGGAGGGTCTAATGAAAAACTGTTTTTT
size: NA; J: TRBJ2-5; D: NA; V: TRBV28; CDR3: CASSPSGLEETQYF; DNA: TGTGCCAGCAGTCCCTCGGGTTTAGAGGAGACCCAGTACTTC
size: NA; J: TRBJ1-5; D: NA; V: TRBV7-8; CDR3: CASSLDNREFDQPQNF; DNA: TGTGCCAGCAGCTTAGATAACAGGGAATTTGATCAGCCCCAGAATTTT
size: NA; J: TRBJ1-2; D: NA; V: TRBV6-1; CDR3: CASSDRAEGDYGYTF; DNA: TGTGCCAGCAGTGATCGTGCAGAAGGGGACTATGGCTACACCTTC
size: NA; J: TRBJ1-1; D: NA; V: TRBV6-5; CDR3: CASSPQGEDTEAFF; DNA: TGTGCCAGCAGTCCCCAAGGCGAGGACACTGAAGCTTTCTTT
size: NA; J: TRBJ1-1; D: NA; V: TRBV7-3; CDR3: CASRFEQNTEAFF; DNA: TGTGCCAGCAGGTTTGAACAGAACACTGAAGCTTTCTTT
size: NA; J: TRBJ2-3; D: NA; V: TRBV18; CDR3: CASSPRQGNEWDTQYF; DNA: TGTGCCAGCTCACCACGCCAGGGGAATGAGTGGGATACGCAGTATTTT
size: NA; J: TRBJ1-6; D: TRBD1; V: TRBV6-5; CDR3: CASRRQSGTGSPLHF; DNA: TGTGCCAGCAGGAGACAGAGCGGGACAGGGTCACCCCTCCACTTT
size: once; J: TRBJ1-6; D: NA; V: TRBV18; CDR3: CASSPGAVARDSPLHF; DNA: TGTGCCAGCTCACCGGGGGCGGTGGCGAGGGATTCACCCCTCCACTTT
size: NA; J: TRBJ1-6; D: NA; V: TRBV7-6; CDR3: CASSVREGTYNSPLHF; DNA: TGTGCCAGCAGCGTCAGGGAAGGGACTTATAATTCACCCCTCCACTTT
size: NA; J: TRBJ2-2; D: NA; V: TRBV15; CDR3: CATSRESSGELFF; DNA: TGTGCCACCAGCAGAGAGTCGAGCGGGGAGCTGTTTTTT
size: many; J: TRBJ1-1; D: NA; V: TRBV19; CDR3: CASSPLTVNTEAFF; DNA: TGTGCCAGTAGTCCTCTGACAGTGAACACTGAAGCTTTCTTT
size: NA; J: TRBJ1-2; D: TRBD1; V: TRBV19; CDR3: CASYLSGQGNGYTF; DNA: TGTGCCAGTTACCTCTCGGGACAGGGAAATGGCTACACCTTC
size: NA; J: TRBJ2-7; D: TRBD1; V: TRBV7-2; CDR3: CASSLEGAVNLEQYF; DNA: TGTGCCAGCAGCTTAGAGGGGGCAGTGAATCTCGAGCAGTACTTC
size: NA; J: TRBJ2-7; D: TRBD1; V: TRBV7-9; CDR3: CASSRDTGVGNYEQYF; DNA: TGTGCCAGCAGCCGGGATACAGGGGTAGGAAACTACGAGCAGTACTTC
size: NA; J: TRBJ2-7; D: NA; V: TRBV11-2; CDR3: CASSLERGSYEQYF; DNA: TGTGCCAGCAGCTTAGAACGGGGCTCCTACGAGCAGTACTTC
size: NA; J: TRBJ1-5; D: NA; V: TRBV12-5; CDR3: CASGLVLGAGSNQPQHF; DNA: TGTGCTAGTGGTTTGGTACTGGGGGCAGGGAGCAATCAGCCCCAGCATTTT
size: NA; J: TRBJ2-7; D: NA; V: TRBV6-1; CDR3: CASSERMYGGSSYEQYF; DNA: TGTGCCAGCAGTGAAAGGATGTATGGTGGGAGCTCCTACGAGCAGTACTTC
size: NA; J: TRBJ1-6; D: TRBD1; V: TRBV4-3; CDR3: CASSQGRGNSPLHF; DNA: TGCGCCAGCAGCCAAGGCAGGGGGAATTCACCCCTCCACTTT
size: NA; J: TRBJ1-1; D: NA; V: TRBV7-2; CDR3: CASSFYKDTEAFF; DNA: TGTGCCAGCAGCTTTTACAAAGACACTGAAGCTTTCTTT